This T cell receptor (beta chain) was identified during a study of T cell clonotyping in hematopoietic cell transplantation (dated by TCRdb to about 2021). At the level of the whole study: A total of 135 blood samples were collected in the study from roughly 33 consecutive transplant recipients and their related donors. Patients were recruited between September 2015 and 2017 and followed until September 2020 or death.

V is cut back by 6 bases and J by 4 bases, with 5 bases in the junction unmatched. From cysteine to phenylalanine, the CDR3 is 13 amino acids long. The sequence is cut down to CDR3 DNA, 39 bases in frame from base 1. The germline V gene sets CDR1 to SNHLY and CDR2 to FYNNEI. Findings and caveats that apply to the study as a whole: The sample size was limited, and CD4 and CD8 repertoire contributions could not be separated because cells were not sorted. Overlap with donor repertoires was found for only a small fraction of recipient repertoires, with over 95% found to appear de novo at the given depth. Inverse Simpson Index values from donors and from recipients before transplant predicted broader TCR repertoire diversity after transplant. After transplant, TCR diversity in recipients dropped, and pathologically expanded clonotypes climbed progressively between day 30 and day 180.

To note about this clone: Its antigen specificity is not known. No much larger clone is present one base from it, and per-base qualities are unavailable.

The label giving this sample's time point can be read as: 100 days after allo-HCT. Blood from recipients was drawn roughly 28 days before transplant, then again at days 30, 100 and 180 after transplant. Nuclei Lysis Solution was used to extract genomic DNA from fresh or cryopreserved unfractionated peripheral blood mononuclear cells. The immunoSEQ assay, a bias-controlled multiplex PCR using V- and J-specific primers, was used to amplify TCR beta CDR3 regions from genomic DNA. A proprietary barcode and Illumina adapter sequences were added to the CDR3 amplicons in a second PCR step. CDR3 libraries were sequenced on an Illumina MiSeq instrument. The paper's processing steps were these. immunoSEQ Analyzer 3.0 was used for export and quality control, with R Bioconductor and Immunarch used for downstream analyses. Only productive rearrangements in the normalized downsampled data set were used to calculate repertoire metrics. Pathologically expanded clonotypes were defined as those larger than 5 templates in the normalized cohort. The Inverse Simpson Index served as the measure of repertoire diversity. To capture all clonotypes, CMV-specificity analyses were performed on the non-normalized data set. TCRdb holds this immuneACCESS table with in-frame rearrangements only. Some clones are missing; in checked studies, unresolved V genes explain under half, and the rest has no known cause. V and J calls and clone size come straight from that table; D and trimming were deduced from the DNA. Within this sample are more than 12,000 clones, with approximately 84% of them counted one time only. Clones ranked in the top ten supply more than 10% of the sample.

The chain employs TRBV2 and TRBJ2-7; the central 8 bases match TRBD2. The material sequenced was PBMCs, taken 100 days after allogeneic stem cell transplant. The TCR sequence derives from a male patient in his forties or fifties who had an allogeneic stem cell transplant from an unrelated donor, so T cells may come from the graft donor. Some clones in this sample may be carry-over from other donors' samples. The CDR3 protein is CASRAGASYEQYF. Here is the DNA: TGTGCCAGCAGAGCGGGAGCCTCATACGAGCAGTACTTC.